These 19 T cell receptor beta chains were sequenced from one sample in a study of T cell changes during pregnancy in multiple sclerosis. Assay used: immunoSEQ multiplex PCR; TCRdb lists only in-frame clones, some missing. Among some 93,000 clones listed, roughly 92% were seen once. The specimen comprised peripheral blood, sampled after pregnancy. Source of these receptors: a female donor with multiple sclerosis, enrolled in a pregnancy study.

The chain couples TRBV25-1 to TRBJ1-1; D is unclear. Germline V gene sequence: CDR1 MGHDK, CDR2 SYGVNS. Trimming pared 4 bases from V and 5 bases from J, leaving 14 bases between. The CDR3 runs 14 residues. This CDR3 reads CASSASGSHTEAFF. The CDR3 DNA reads as TGTGCCAGCAGTGCTTCGGGATCCCATACTGAAGCTTTCTTT.

The chain uses TRBV14 and TRBJ2-5; TRBD2 agrees at 7 bases. Germline V CDR1 and CDR2: SGHDN, FVKESK. This CDR3 has 14 amino acids. The V and J ends lost 4 bases and 3 bases, in that order; junction bases with no gene match: 5. Here the CDR3 reads CASSPLAYEETQYF. CDR3 DNA sequence: TGTGCCAGCAGCCCACTAGCGTATGAAGAGACCCAGTACTTC.

The chain joins TRBV18 to TRBJ2-2; 7 bases agree with TRBD2. This CDR3 is 15 amino acids long. V gave up 3 bases and J gave up 3 bases; unmatched junction bases: 4. CDR1 and CDR2 from the germline V gene are KGHSH and LQKENI. CDR3 region: CASSPPGRDTGELFF. CDR3 sequence (DNA): TGTGCCAGCTCACCTCCAGGGAGGGACACCGGGGAGCTGTTTTTT.

The rearrangement uses TRBV30 and TRBJ1-3; D is undetermined. Germline V CDR1 and CDR2: GTSNPN, SVGIG (reference sequence). Trimming cost V 2 bases and J 7 bases, with 9 bases left between them. This CDR3 is 12 amino acids long. The DNA for the CDR3 is TGTGCCTGGAGTCGGGAGTCCAACACCATATATTTT. Residues: CAWSRESNTIYF.

The chain has TRBV12-5 and TRBJ2-2, with a weak D call TRBD1 (5 bases). The CDR3 consists of 14 residues. V lost 4 bases, J lost 7 bases, and 13 bases lay in between. Germline V gene sequence: CDR1 LGHNT, CDR2 FRNRAP. The CDR3 coding sequence is TGTGCTAGTGGTTCCTCGGACGGACACGGGGAGCTGTTTTTT. Residues: CASGSSDGHGELFF.

The chain recombines TRBV2 with TRBJ1-1; D is unclear. CDR3 length equals 13 residues. V lost 2 bases and J 3 bases, leaving 7 bases between the germline ends. The germline V gene has CDR1 SNHLY and CDR2 FYNNEI. The CDR3 bases are TGTGCCAGCAGTGAATTATTGTACACTGAAGCTTTCTTT. This translates into CASSELLYTEAFF.

The V and J genes are TRBV10-1 and TRBJ2-2; unclear D gene. CDR1 and CDR2 (germline): WNHNN, SYGVQD (reference sequence). The germline V and J ends were trimmed by 6 bases and 2 bases, with 4 bases remaining between them. CDR3 length equals 12 residues. CDR3 sequence (DNA): TGCGCCAGCAGCACAAACACCGGGGAGCTGTTTTTT. It encodes CASSTNTGELFF.

V is TRBV5-1 and J is TRBJ1-5; no firm D call. This CDR3 has 13 amino acids. The germline gives CDR1 SGHRS, CDR2 YFSETQ. The ends were cut back, 1 base at V and 0 bases at J, with 2 bases in the middle. The CDR3 is CASSLHSNQPQHF. The DNA for the CDR3 is TGCGCCAGCAGCTTGCATAGCAATCAGCCCCAGCATTTT.

V and J are TRBV7-6 and TRBJ2-3; TRBD1 aligns across 7 bases. Losses at the gene ends were 6 bases for V and 6 bases for J; bases not matched to a gene: 12. Germline V gene data show CDR1 as SGHVS and CDR2 as FNYEAQ. CDR3 length equals 15 residues. CDR3: CASRRTGSARDTQYF. The CDR3 DNA sequence: TGTGCCAGCAGACGGACAGGATCCGCTCGGGATACGCAGTATTTT. Looking up the rest from reference TRBV7-6 and TRBJ2-3 gives the full variable domain: GAGVSQSPRYKVTKRGQDVALRCDPISGHVSLYWYRQALGQGPEFLTYFNYEAQQDKSGLPNDRFSAERPEGSISTLTIQRTEQRDSAMYRCASRRTGSARDTQYFGPGTRLTVL.

This sequence joins TRBV5-4 and TRBJ1-2; D gene uncertain. V shed 0 bases and J shed 0 bases, with 3 bases lying between them. CDR1 is SGHNT, CDR2 YYREEE, per germline (reference sequence). The CDR3 consists of 13 residues. The CDR3 sequence: CASSLDTNYGYTF. The CDR3 DNA reads as TGTGCCAGCAGCTTGGACACTAACTATGGCTACACCTTC.

A remark on this clone: Other DNA sequences of this sample code for an identical CDR3. The CDR3 protein is CASSTQETQYF. CDR3 nucleotides: TGCGCCAGCAGCACTCAAGAGACCCAGTACTTC. The chain joins TRBV5-1 to TRBJ2-5; D gene unclear. The germline V and J ends were trimmed by 4 bases and 2 bases, with 3 bases remaining between them. CDR3 length: 11 amino acids. The germline CDR1 and CDR2 sequences are SGHRS and YFSETQ.

The chain uses TRBV5-1 and TRBJ1-1; D is unclear. The CDR3 has 13 residues. Germline CDR1 reads SGHRS; CDR2 reads YFSETQ. V lost 0 bases and J 4 bases, leaving 7 bases between the germline ends. CDR3 sequence (DNA): TGCGCCAGCAGCTTGGCGAGTGTCACTGAAGCTTTCTTT. Its translation is CASSLASVTEAFF.

The chain employs TRBV11-3 and TRBJ1-1; D is undetermined. V lost 6 bases and J 1 base, leaving 9 bases between the germline ends. Germline V gene sequence: CDR1 SGHNT, CDR2 YENEEA. The CDR3 has 13 amino acids. The CDR3 is CASSLNRNTEAFF. CDR3 coding DNA: TGTGCCAGCAGTCTAAACAGGAACACTGAAGCTTTCTTT.

As concerns this clone: Because it lacks the conserved phenylalanine or tryptophan at the end, this CDR3 is likely a read error. It is unclear where the CDR3 begins or ends on the DNA, so no DNA is shown, and the CDR3 is as TCRdb lists it. The chain is built from TRBV30 and TRBJ1-2; TRBD1 was called by the table and not checked on the DNA. Per germline, CDR1 GTSNPN and CDR2 SVGIG (reference sequence). Inclusive of both ends, the CDR3 amounts to 12 amino acids. The CDR3 sequence is CAWSPGTGIRRA.

J is TRBJ2-7 and V is TRBV5-1; 7 nucleotides line up with TRBD2. Unmatched junction bases numbered 11, after V lost 2 bases and J lost 0 bases. The germline V gene has CDR1 SGHRS and CDR2 YFSETQ. The CDR3 consists of 17 residues. The CDR3 sequence: CASSFKFTGDYSYEQYF. CDR3 nucleotide sequence: TGCGCCAGCAGCTTCAAATTTACCGGGGACTACTCCTACGAGCAGTACTTC.

This chain joins TRBV19 and TRBJ1-5; TRBD1 agrees at 11 bases. The CDR3 loop spans 17 amino acids. The germline gives CDR1 LNHDA, CDR2 SQIVND (reference sequence). V shed 6 bases, J shed 0 bases, and the junction held 7 bases outside the gene matches. CDR3 sequence reads: CASSQGQGAYSNQPQHF. The CDR3 nucleotides read TGTGCCAGTAGCCAAGGACAGGGGGCATATAGCAATCAGCCCCAGCATTTT.

The chain combines TRBV7-9 with TRBJ2-5; 9 bases are a match to TRBD1. Germline V gene lookup returns CDR1 SEHNR and CDR2 FQNEAQ (reference sequence). CDR3 length equals 14 residues. The V gene end was trimmed by 4 bases and the J gene end by 5 bases; junction bases not matched to a gene: 5. In nucleotides, the CDR3 is TGTGCCAGCAGCTCAACAGGGGGCCTGGAGACCCAGTACTTC. Protein sequence: CASSSTGGLETQYF.

J is TRBJ2-7 and V is TRBV6-1; D possibly corresponds to TRBD1 (6 bases). Germline V lookup: CDR1 MNHNS, CDR2 SASEGT. Trimming pared 10 bases from V and 4 bases from J, leaving 20 bases between. CDR3 length equals 14 residues. In nucleotides, the CDR3 is TGTGCCACCAAGGTGAGGCAGGGGCTGTACGAGCAGTACTTC. Its translation: CATKVRQGLYEQYF.

The chain is built from TRBV30 and TRBJ1-5; the D is unclear. This CDR3 spans 16 amino acids. The germline gives CDR1 GTSNPN, CDR2 SVGIG (reference sequence). Trimming pared 1 base from V and 1 base from J, leaving 14 bases between. The CDR3 nucleotides read TGTGCCTGGAGTGGGGCGAGCAGTCAAAGCAATCAGCCCCAGCATTTT. This sequence encodes CAWSGASSQSNQPQHF.